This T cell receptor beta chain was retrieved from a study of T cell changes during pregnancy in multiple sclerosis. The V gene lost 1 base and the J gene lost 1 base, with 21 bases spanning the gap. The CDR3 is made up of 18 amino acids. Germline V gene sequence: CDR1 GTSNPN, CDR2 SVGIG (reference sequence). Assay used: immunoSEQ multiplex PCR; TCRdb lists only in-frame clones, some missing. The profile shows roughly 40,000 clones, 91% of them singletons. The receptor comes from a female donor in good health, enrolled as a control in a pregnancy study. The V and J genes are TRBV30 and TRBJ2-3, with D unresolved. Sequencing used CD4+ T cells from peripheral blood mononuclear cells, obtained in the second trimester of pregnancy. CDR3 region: CAWSGSHTTFRGTDTQYF. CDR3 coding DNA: TGTGCCTGGAGTGGAAGTCACACAACGTTCCGGGGCACAGATACGCAGTATTTT.